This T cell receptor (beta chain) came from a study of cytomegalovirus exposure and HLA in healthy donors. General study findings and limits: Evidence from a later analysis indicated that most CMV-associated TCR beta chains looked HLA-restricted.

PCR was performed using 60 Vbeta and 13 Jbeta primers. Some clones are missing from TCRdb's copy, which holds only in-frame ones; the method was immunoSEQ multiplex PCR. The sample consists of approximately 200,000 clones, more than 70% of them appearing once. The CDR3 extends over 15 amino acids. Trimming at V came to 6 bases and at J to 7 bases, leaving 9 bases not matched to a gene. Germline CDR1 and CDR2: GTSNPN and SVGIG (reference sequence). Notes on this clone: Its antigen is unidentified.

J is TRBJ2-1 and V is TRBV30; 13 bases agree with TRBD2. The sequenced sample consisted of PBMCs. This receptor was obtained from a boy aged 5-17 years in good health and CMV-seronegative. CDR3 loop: CACTRTSGRMNEQFF. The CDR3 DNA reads TGTGCCTGCACCCGGACTAGCGGGAGAATGAATGAGCAGTTCTTC.